This section outlines one T cell receptor (beta chain) sequence together with its context. Its antigen is still unknown. Base qualities are missing; no much larger clone stands one base away. TCR beta CDR3 regions were amplified from RNA transcripts for repertoire sequencing. HTBI primers and the Qiagen OneStep RT-PCR kit were used in a first-round RT-PCR, which was followed by a second-round multiplex PCR, size selection and purification. Libraries were sequenced paired-end with 100 bp reads on an Illumina HiSeq2000. For the original study's pipeline: SOAPnuke was used to process the reads, removing any read that contained adapters or uncalled bases, had a mean Phred below 15, or lacked an exact match to the constant primer or identifier. COPE v1.2.5 was used to merge high-quality paired reads. Clonotypes were defined as unique nucleotide sequences and were aligned to IMGT TRB V, D and J references using MiTCR v1.1. Analysis was restricted to V-J combinations with a frequency above 0.0001, which covered roughly 99% of repertoires. For each V-J combination, a TCR clonal expansion and chaos score was defined as the ratio of F50 clonal expansion to chaos observed in the TCRdist matrix. Welch's t-statistics and random forest were used to reduce the features to about 12 V-J combinations, which were then used as input to a naive Bayes classifier. The similarity between thyroid and blood repertoires was quantified using the Morisita-Horn index. TCRdb took the public reads, trimmed them with fastp at Q25, ran MiXCR for clone calling and kept in-frame beta chains. Entries that share a CDR3 protein sequence are merged under the most common genes and DNA. The V and J calls reflect TCRdb's pipeline rather than the authors' work. Present in this sample are 900,000 to 1,200,000 distinct CDR3 sequences, 35% to 45% of which were seen just once. The top ten constitute around 10% of the sample.

CDR1 and CDR2, looked up from the germline V gene (reference sequence), are LNHDA and SQIVND. V is reduced by 1 base and J by 6 bases, leaving a spacing of 12 bases between them. Including the terminal cysteine and phenylalanine, the CDR3 comprises 14 residues. The DNA shown is the 42-base CDR3, in frame from base 1. This entry is derived from a study of Graves' ophthalmopathy and Graves' hyperthyroidism (dated 2018 in TCRdb). About the study as a whole: Hyperthyroidism was defined as stable when no progression to ophthalmopathy occurred within 18 months of follow-up. The study used TCR beta repertoire signatures to distinguish Graves' ophthalmopathy from Graves' hyperthyroidism and to predict progression to ophthalmopathy. In total, approximately 140 blood samples were TCR-sequenced: 43 ophthalmopathy, roughly 77 hyperthyroidism and roughly 17 hyperthyroidism-to-ophthalmopathy patients. A discovery set of 100 patients (43 ophthalmopathy, 55 to 60 stable hyperthyroidism) was enrolled to explore V-J signatures distinguishing ophthalmopathy from hyperthyroidism. An independent validation cohort was composed of around 19 hyperthyroidism patients and about 16 patients who later progressed from hyperthyroidism to ophthalmopathy. In more than five hyperthyroidism patients, T-cell repertoires of thyroid tissue and blood were compared. After sampling, hyperthyroidism patients received methimazole starting at 30 mg daily, and ophthalmopathy patients received high-dose intravenous methylprednisolone. The paper as a whole reports these results and caveats: Most expanded thyroid clonotypes with frequency above 0.001 were also detected in blood, suggesting blood repertoires may reflect the thyroid immune response. Ophthalmopathy was separated from stable hyperthyroidism by the 13-signature model with just under 90% sensitivity and less than 82% specificity in cross-validation and with 80%/75% in the test set. Sample size was not predetermined statistically, and investigators were not blinded to group allocation. In validation, the model predicted ophthalmopathy progression with 55% to 71% sensitivity and approximately 75% specificity; approximately 12 predicted patients were CT-confirmed with GO in a median of around 6.5 months.

Hyperthyroidism patients were newly diagnosed, with disease duration under 2 months, and aged 18 to 65 years. Patients with other autoimmune diseases, uncontrolled infections, pregnancy or lactation were excluded. Clinical symptoms, serum thyroxine, TRAb, thyroid ultrasound and orbital computed tomography formed the basis of the diagnosis. Trizol reagent was used to extract the total RNA, and its quality was then checked on an Agilent 2100 Bioanalyzer. The chain links TRBV19 with TRBJ1-1; no D segment can be confidently identified. The receptor was isolated from an adult man with Graves' hyperthyroidism. The sequencing input was peripheral blood or thyroid tissue (not recorded which). The CDR3 in this case is CASSIGGGRAEAFF. Read as DNA, the sequence is TGTGCCAGTAGTATAGGAGGCGGGAGGGCTGAAGCTTTCTTT.